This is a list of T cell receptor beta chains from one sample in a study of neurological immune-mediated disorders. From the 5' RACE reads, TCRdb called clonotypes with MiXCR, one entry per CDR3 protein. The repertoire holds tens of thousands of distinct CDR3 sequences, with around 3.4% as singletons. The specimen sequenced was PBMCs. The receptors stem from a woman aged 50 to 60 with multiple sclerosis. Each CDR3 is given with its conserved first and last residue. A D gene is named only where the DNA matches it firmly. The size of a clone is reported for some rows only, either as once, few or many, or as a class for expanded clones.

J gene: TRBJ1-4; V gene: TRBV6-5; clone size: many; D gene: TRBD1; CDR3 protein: CASSWDRTSEKLFF; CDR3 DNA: TGTGCCAGCAGTTGGGACAGGACCTCAGAAAAACTGTTTTTT
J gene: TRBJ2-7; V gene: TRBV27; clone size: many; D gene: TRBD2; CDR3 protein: CASSFGLTSGGYEQYF; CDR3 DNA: TGTGCCAGCAGTTTCGGATTGACAAGCGGGGGTTACGAGCAGTACTTC
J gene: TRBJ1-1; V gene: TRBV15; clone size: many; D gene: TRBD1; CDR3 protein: CATYRDRGVNTEAFF; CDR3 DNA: TGTGCCACCTACCGGGACAGGGGCGTGAACACTGAAGCTTTCTTT
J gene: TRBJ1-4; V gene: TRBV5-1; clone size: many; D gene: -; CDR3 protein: CASSGDLGNEKLFF; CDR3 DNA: TGCGCCAGCAGTGGGGACTTGGGTAATGAAAAACTGTTTTTT
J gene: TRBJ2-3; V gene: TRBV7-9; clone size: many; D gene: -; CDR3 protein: CASSSQGTSTDTQYF; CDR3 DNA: TGTGCCAGCAGTTCTCAAGGGACTAGCACAGATACGCAGTATTTT
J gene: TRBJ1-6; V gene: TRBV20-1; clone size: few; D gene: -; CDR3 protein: CSATLSGDFNSTLNF; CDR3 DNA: TGCAGTGCCACACTAAGTGGGGACTTTAATTCAACCCTCAACTTT
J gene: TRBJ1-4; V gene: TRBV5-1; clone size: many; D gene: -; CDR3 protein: CASSPGRINEKLFF; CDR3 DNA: TGCGCCAGCAGCCCCGGCCGGATTAATGAAAAACTGTTTTTT
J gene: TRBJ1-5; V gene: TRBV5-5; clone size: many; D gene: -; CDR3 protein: CASSLVSSNQPQHF; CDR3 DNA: TGTGCCAGCAGCTTGGTCAGTTCCAATCAGCCCCAGCATTTT
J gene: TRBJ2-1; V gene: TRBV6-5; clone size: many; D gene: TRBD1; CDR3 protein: CASSYSGQGGYNEQFF; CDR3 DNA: TGTGCCAGCAGTTACTCCGGACAGGGGGGTTACAATGAGCAGTTCTTC
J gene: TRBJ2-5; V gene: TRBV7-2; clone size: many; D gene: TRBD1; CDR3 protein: CASSRGQFQETQYF; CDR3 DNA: TGTGCCAGCAGCCGGGGACAGTTCCAAGAGACCCAGTACTTC
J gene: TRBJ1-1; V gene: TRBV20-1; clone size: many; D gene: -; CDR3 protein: CSARTGPALGAFF; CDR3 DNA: TGCAGTGCTAGAACAGGGCCAGCACTGGGAGCTTTCTTT
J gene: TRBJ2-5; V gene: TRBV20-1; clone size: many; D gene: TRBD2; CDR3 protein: CSARLAGVETQYF; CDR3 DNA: TGCAGTGCTAGACTAGCGGGGGTCGAGACCCAGTACTTC
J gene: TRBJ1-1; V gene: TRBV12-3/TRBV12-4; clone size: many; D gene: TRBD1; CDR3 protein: CASSLTGANTEAFF; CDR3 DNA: TGTGCCAGCAGCCTGACAGGGGCTAACACTGAAGCTTTCTTT
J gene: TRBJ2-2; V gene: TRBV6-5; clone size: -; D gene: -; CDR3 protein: CASSLRRHHANTGELFF; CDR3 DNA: TGTGCCAGCTCCCTTCGCCGGCATCACGCGAACACCGGGGAGCTGTTTTTT
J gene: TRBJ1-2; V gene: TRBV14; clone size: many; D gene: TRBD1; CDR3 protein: CASSQADRGRRYGYTF; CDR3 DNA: TGTGCCAGCAGCCAAGCGGACAGGGGGCGTAGATATGGCTACACCTTC
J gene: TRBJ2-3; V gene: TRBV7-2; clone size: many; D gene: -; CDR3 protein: CASSLRKGDTQYF; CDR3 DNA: TGTGCCAGCAGCTTAAGGAAGGGAGATACGCAGTATTTT
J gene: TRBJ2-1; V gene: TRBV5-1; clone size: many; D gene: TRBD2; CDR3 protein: CASRALAGSYNEQFF; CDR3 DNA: TGCGCCAGCCGAGCCCTAGCGGGGTCTTACAATGAGCAGTTCTTC
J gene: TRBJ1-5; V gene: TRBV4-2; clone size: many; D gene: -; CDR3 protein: CASSQGRPTRGQPQHF; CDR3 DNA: TGTGCCAGCAGCCAAGGACGGCCGACTCGGGGACAGCCCCAGCATTTT
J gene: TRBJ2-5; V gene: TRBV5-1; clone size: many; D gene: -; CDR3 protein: CASSEKETQYF; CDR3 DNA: TGCGCCAGCAGCGAGAAAGAGACCCAGTACTTC
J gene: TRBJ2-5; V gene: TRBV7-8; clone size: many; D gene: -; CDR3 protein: CASSFSVTQYF; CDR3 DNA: TGTGCCAGCAGCTTCTCTGTGACCCAGTACTTC
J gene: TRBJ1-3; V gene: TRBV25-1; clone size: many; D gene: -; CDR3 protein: CASTDRYSGNTIYF; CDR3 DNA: TGTGCCAGCACTGACCGGTACTCTGGAAACACCATATATTTT
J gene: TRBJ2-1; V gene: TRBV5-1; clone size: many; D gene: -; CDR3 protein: CASSPGQSHNAQQFF; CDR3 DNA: TGCGCCAGCAGCCCCGGACAGTCACACAACGCTCAGCAGTTCTTC
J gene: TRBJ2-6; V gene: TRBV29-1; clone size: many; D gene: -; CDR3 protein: CSVSDIAGANVLTF; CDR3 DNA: TGCAGCGTGTCTGACATAGCTGGGGCCAACGTCCTGACTTTC
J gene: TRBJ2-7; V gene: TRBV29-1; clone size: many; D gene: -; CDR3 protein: CSVGTRPYEQYF; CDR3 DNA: TGCAGCGTTGGGACCAGGCCCTACGAGCAGTACTTC
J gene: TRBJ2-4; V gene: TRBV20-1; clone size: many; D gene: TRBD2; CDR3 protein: CSVSSGGKNIQYF; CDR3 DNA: TGCAGTGTTTCCAGCGGGGGAAAAAACATTCAGTACTTC
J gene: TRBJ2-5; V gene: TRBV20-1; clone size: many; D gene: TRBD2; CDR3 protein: CSGGRGETQYF; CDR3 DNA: TGCAGTGGAGGGCGGGGGGAGACCCAGTACTTC
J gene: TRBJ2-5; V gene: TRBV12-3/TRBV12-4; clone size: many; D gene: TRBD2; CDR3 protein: CASRSSGGGKTQYF; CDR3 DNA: TGTGCCAGCAGATCGAGCGGGGGGGGTAAGACCCAGTACTTC
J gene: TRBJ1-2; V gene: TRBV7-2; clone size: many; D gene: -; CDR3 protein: CASSPGGLDYGYTF; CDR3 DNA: TGTGCCAGCAGCCCCGGGGGACTGGACTATGGCTACACCTTC
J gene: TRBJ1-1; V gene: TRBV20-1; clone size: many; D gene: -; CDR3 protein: CSAGVSNTEAFF; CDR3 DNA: TGCAGTGCGGGGGTCTCGAACACTGAAGCTTTCTTT
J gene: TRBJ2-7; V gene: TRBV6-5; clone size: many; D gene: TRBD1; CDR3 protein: CASSSYRDRLSYEQYF; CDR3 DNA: TGTGCCAGCAGTTCGTACCGGGACAGGCTCTCCTACGAGCAGTACTTC
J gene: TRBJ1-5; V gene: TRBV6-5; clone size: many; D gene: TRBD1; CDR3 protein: CASSYGTGAPYSNLPQHF; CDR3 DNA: TGTGCCAGCAGTTATGGGACAGGGGCCCCTTATAGCAATCTGCCCCAGCATTTT
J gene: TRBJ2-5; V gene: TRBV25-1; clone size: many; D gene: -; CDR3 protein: CASSEFGETQYF; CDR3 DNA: TGTGCCAGCAGTGAATTCGGAGAGACCCAGTACTTC
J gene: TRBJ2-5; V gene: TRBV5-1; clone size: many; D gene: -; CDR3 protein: CASSPWTVQETQYF; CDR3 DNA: TGCGCCAGCAGCCCTTGGACAGTCCAAGAGACCCAGTACTTC
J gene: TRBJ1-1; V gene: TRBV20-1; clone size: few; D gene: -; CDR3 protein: CSALAGVRSEAFF; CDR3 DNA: TGCAGTGCTCTGGCCGGGGTAAGGTCTGAAGCTTTCTTT
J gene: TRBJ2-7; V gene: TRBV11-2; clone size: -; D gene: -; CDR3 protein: CVSTHPAGATDEQYF; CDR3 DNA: TGTGTCAGTACCCACCCCGCAGGGGCAACCGACGAGCAGTACTTC
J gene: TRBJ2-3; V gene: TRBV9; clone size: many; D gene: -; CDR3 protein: CASSVADTQYF; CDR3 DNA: TGTGCCAGCAGCGTAGCAGATACGCAGTATTTT
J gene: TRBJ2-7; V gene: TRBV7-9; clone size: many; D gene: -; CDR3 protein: CASSPSSYEQYF; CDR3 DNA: TGTGCCAGCTCGCCCAGCTCCTACGAGCAGTACTTC
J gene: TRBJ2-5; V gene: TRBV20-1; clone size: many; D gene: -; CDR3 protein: CSARAGQETQYF; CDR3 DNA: TGCAGTGCTAGAGCAGGTCAAGAGACCCAGTACTTC
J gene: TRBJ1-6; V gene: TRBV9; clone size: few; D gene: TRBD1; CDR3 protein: CASSVTTGVNSTLNF; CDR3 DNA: TGTGCCAGCAGCGTGACGACAGGGGTTAATTCAACCCTCAACTTT
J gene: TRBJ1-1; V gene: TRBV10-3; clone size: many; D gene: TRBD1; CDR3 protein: CAIRGTGRWNTEAFF; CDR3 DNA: TGTGCCATCCGCGGGACAGGGCGGTGGAACACTGAAGCTTTCTTT
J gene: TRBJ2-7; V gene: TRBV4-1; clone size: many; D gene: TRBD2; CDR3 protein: CASSQGRGREEQYF; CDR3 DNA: TGCGCCAGCAGCCAGGGTCGAGGGAGGGAAGAGCAGTACTTC
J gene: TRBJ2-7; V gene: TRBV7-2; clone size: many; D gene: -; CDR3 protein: CASSFNRPYEQYF; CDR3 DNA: TGTGCCAGCAGCTTTAACAGACCCTACGAGCAGTACTTC
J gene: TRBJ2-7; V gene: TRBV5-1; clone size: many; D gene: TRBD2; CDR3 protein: CASSLLAGGREQYF; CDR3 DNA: TGCGCCAGCAGCTTACTAGCGGGGGGGCGTGAGCAGTACTTC
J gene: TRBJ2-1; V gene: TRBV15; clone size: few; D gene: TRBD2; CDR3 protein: CATGAGLGDYNEQFF; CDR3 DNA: TGTGCCACCGGGGCGGGACTAGGGGACTACAATGAGCAGTTCTTC
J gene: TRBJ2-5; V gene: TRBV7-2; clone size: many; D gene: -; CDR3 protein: CASSLGGNEGETQYF; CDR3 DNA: TGTGCCAGCAGCCTCGGGGGAAATGAGGGGGAGACCCAGTACTTC
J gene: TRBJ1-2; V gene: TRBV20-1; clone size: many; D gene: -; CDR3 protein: CSASSPSPQGYGYTF; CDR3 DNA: TGCAGTGCTAGTTCTCCCTCACCGCAGGGCTATGGCTACACCTTC